A single sample gave rise to the 26 T cell receptor beta chains below, sequenced in a study of vaccination and CD4 T cells after COVID-19. Time point described: late sampling 161 to 241 days after vaccination in three convalescent patients. The treatment here: roughly 10-day PBMC culture with coronavirus spike peptide pools or control peptides (ViraFEST assay). At the Johns Hopkins FTIC core, DNA taken from cultured CD4+ T cells was sequenced by way of the Oncomine TCR Beta short-read assay. From the PCR reads, TCRdb called clonotypes with MiXCR, one entry per CDR3 protein. There are fewer than 30,000 distinct CDR3 sequences in the sample; under 40% occur only once, and about 3.3% lies in the top ten. These receptors have no known antigen. The input for sequencing was CD4+ T cells from blood, cultured in vitro, taken about 7 months after SARS-CoV-2 vaccination. The source is a human donor who had recovered from COVID-19.

This clonotype was seen more than once but under ten times. This chain links TRBV15 with TRBJ2-5, with D perhaps TRBD1 (5 bases). The CDR3 loop spans 15 amino acids. Trimming left V 0 bases short and J 1 base short, with 9 bases between. Per germline, CDR1 LNHNV and CDR2 YYDKDF (reference sequence). CDR3 in amino acids: CATSRDRGPQETQYF. CDR3 DNA: TGTGCCACCAGCAGAGATAGGGGCCCCCAAGAGACCCAGTACTTC.

The chain carries TRBV2 and TRBJ2-7; TRBD2 aligns across 12 bases. Germline CDR1 is SNHLY and CDR2 is FYNNEI. J was trimmed by 6 bases and V by 5 bases; bases with no gene match: 17. The CDR3 consists of 18 residues. CDR3 sequence (DNA): TGTGCCAGCAGTCCCATAACCCTGGCCGGGACTAGCGGGCTCGAGCAGTACTTC. Encoded protein: CASSPITLAGTSGLEQYF.

This clonotype was counted only a few times. CDR3 DNA sequence: TGTGCCAGCGGCAACACCGGGGAGCTGTTTTTT. Protein product: CASGNTGELFF. V usage is TRBV7-2 and J usage is TRBJ2-2; no definite D call. Germline CDR1 and CDR2: SGHTA and FQGNSA. The CDR3 sequence is 11 residues long. V was shortened by 8 bases and J by 2 bases, with 3 bases between the two germline ends. Based on the CDR3 plus reference TRBV7-2 and TRBJ2-2, the full variable domain is GAGVSQSPSNKVTEKGKDVELRCDPISGHTALYWYRQSLGQGLEFLIYFQGNSAPDKSGLPSDRFSAERTGGSVSTLTIQRTQQEDSAVYLCASGNTGELFFGEGSRLTVL.

This clonotype was counted only a few times. The chain couples TRBV28 to TRBJ2-4, with TRBD2 identical over 11 bases. The V gene's germline CDR1 is MDHEN and CDR2 SYDVKM. V lost 4 bases and J lost 7; bases outside the gene matches: 6. This CDR3 is 15 amino acids long. The CDR3: CASSYRSGRGNIQYF. The CDR3 DNA reads TGTGCCAGCAGTTACCGTAGCGGGAGGGGGAACATTCAGTACTTC.

This chain uses TRBV6-1 with TRBJ1-2; weak D call: TRBD1 (6 bases). This CDR3 region has 14 residues. Germline-derived CDR1 and CDR2 are MNHNS and SASEGT. The V end lost 5 bases, the J end lost 0 bases, and 10 bases lay between the germline ends. This CDR3 reads CASSPRGANYGYTF. The CDR3 DNA sequence: TGTGCCAGCAGTCCCAGGGGAGCTAACTATGGCTACACCTTC.

The sample holds a few counts of this clonotype. The CDR3 spells CASSPNPGGHFEPQHF. For the CDR3, the DNA is TGTGCCAGCTCACCGAACCCAGGGGGCCACTTCGAGCCCCAGCATTTT. This chain uses TRBV18 with TRBJ1-5; 8 bases fit TRBD1. Trimming at V came to 3 bases and at J to 8 bases, leaving 12 bases not matched to a gene. In germline, CDR1 is KGHSH, CDR2 LQKENI. CDR3 length: 16 amino acids.

The chain recombines TRBV6-1 with TRBJ2-7, with 10 bases matching TRBD2. This CDR3 has 16 residues. Germline-derived CDR1 and CDR2 are MNHNS and SASEGT. V lost 6 bases and J lost 4; bases outside the gene matches: 12. CDR3 nucleotide sequence: TGTGCCAGCAGAAGGGGGGTGGGGACTAGCGTTTACGAGCAGTACTTC. Amino acids: CASRRGVGTSVYEQYF.

The gene calls are TRBV15 and TRBJ2-7, with 10 nucleotides matching TRBD2. The CDR3 contains 15 residues. Losses at the gene ends were 1 base for V and 6 bases for J; bases not matched to a gene: 6. CDR1 LNHNV and CDR2 YYDKDF come from the germline V gene (reference sequence). CDR3: CATSRAVSGRTEQYF. The CDR3 nucleotides read TGTGCCACCAGCAGAGCGGTTAGCGGGAGGACCGAGCAGTACTTC.

Only one count was recorded for this clonotype. The rearrangement uses TRBV14 and TRBJ2-1; D perhaps matches TRBD2 (6 bases). CDR1 and CDR2 (germline): SGHDN, FVKESK. Trimming removed 4 bases from V and 9 bases from J, with 10 bases in between. The CDR3 sequence is 12 residues long. The CDR3 DNA is TGTGCCAGCAGCCCTAGGCGGGGTGAGCAGTTCTTC. Its protein product is CASSPRRGEQFF.

J is TRBJ2-7 and V is TRBV21-1; TRBD2 is taken as the D call from the table, unchecked against the DNA. TRBV21-1 is classified as a pseudogene. The length of the CDR3 is 14 residues. CDR3 region: CASRGTRLSHEQYF. The DNA for the CDR3 is TGTGCCAGCAGAGGGACTAGACTTTCCCACGAGCAGTACTTC.

The rearrangement joins TRBV28 to TRBJ2-7, with D uncertain. This CDR3 spans 14 amino acids. The V gene's germline CDR1 is MDHEN and CDR2 SYDVKM. Trimming left V 6 bases short and J 7 bases short, with 19 bases between. CDR3 DNA: TGTGCCAGCAGAGGATCCTACCGAGCTAGGGAGCAGTACTTC. It yields the protein CASRGSYRAREQYF. Filled out from reference TRBV28 and TRBJ2-7, the complete variable domain reads DVKVTQSSRYLVKRTGEKVFLECVQDMDHENMFWYRQDPGLGLRLIYFSYDVKMKEKGDIPEGYSVSREKKERFSLILESASTNQTSMYLCASRGSYRAREQYFGPGTRLTVT.

By share of the sample, this clonotype is medium-sized. The chain combines TRBV20-1 with TRBJ2-1; 10 nucleotides agree with TRBD2. V lost 3 bases and J lost 9; bases outside the gene matches: 11. This CDR3 region has 15 residues. CDR1 is DFQATT, CDR2 SNEGSKA, per germline (reference sequence). CDR3 DNA: TGCAGTGCTAGTGGATCCCTAGCGGGAGAGGTTGAGCAGTTCTTC. Protein sequence: CSASGSLAGEVEQFF.

The table lists this clonotype with a few counts. The V call is TRBV7-2, the J call TRBJ2-1; tentatively, D is TRBD1 (6 bases). Germline CDR1 is SGHTA and CDR2 is FQGNSA. V lost 5 bases and J lost 7, with 12 bases in between. The CDR3 loop spans 13 amino acids. This chain's CDR3 is CASSDTGLNEQFF. Written as DNA, the CDR3 is TGTGCCAGCAGCGATACAGGGTTGAATGAGCAGTTCTTC.

This clonotype is medium-sized (0.01 to 0.1%) within its sample. The chain joins TRBV7-2 to TRBJ2-7; D is perhaps TRBD2 (6 bases). The germline CDR1 and CDR2 sequences are SGHTA and FQGNSA. V lost 5 bases, J lost 6 bases, and 17 bases lay in between. The CDR3 contains 14 residues. This CDR3 is CASSPGLRDREQYF. In DNA form, the CDR3 reads TGTGCCAGCAGCCCGGGACTGAGGGACCGCGAGCAGTACTTC. Complete variable domain (other parts from reference TRBV7-2 and TRBJ2-7): GAGVSQSPSNKVTEKGKDVELRCDPISGHTALYWYRQSLGQGLEFLIYFQGNSAPDKSGLPSDRFSAERTGGSVSTLTIQRTQQEDSAVYLCASSPGLRDREQYFGPGTRLTVT.

DNA for the CDR3: TGTGCCACCTGGCGGGGGAACACTGAAGCTTTCTTT. Encoded protein: CATWRGNTEAFF. The chain is built from TRBV10-3 and TRBJ1-1; D not certain. Trimming pared 10 bases from V and 1 base from J, leaving 10 bases between. Germline values: CDR1 ENHRY, CDR2 SYGVKD. CDR3 length: 12 residues.

This chain links TRBV19 with TRBJ2-1, with 8 bases fitting TRBD2. V gave up 3 bases and J gave up 6 bases; unmatched junction bases: 1. Germline loops: CDR1 LNHDA, CDR2 SQIVND (reference sequence). CDR3 length: 13 residues. CDR3 bases: TGTGCCAGTAGTATCGGGAGGGCCAATGAGCAGTTCTTC. Amino acid sequence: CASSIGRANEQFF.

The chain uses TRBV29-1 and TRBJ2-5, with 8 positions matching TRBD1. The V gene end was trimmed by 8 bases and the J gene end by 5 bases; junction bases not matched to a gene: 10. Germline V gene data show CDR1 as SQVTM and CDR2 as ANQGSEA. There are 13 residues in the CDR3. Here the CDR3 reads CSTTGALGETQYF. CDR3 coding DNA: TGCAGCACGACAGGGGCCCTAGGGGAGACCCAGTACTTC. Combining the CDR3 with reference TRBV29-1 and TRBJ2-5 gives the whole variable domain SAVISQKPSRDICQRGTSLTIQCQVDSQVTMMFWYRQQPGQSLTLIATANQGSEATYESGFVIDKFPISRPNLTFSTLTVSNMSPEDSSIYLCSTTGALGETQYFGPGTRLLVL.

This rearrangement joins TRBV6-1 to TRBJ1-5; possible D gene TRBD1, 6 bases. V dropped 5 bases and J dropped 3 bases, with 14 bases sitting between them. Germline V lookup: CDR1 MNHNS, CDR2 SASEGT. This CDR3 has 15 residues. The CDR3 spells CASSQQQGYNQPQHF. The CDR3 DNA is TGTGCCAGCAGTCAACAACAGGGTTACAATCAGCCCCAGCATTTT.

This clonotype has only a few counts. This chain links TRBV27 with TRBJ2-1; 11 positions agree with TRBD2. With 5 bases clipped from V and 4 bases from J, the junction kept 10 bases outside the gene matches. Germline CDR1 MNHEY, CDR2 SMNVEV (reference sequence). This CDR3 spans 17 amino acids. The CDR3 nucleotides are TGTGCCAGCAGTGCGACTAGCGGGACCCTATCTTACAATGAGCAGTTCTTC. It encodes CASSATSGTLSYNEQFF.

Within the sample, this clonotype is medium-sized. The CDR3 coding sequence is TGTGCCATCACGACCGGACTAGCGGACACAGATACGCAGTATTTT. Amino acid sequence: CAITTGLADTDTQYF. The gene calls are TRBV10-3 and TRBJ2-3; 10 nucleotides align to TRBD2. The CDR3 covers 15 residues. Unmatched junction bases numbered 6, after V lost 7 bases and J lost 2 bases. Germline V CDR1 and CDR2: ENHRY, SYGVKD.

The gene calls are TRBV6-2 or TRBV6-3 and TRBJ2-1, with 11 bases lining up with TRBD2. The CDR3 has 20 amino acids. Per germline, CDR1 MNHEY and CDR2 SVGEGT. The V segment lost 0 bases and the J segment 6 bases; nucleotides outside the gene matches: 16. The CDR3 spells CASSYSPSGTSGPSVNEQFF. CDR3 coding DNA: TGTGCCAGCAGTTACTCTCCCTCCGGGACTAGCGGCCCCTCTGTCAATGAGCAGTTCTTC.

The rearrangement links TRBV7-2 to TRBJ2-7; D call uncertain. This CDR3 has 14 amino acids. Looked up from germline, CDR1 is SGHTA and CDR2 is FQGNSA. The V gene lost 5 bases and the J gene lost 2 bases, with 13 bases spanning the gap. This chain's CDR3 is CASSPPSLPYEQYF. The DNA of the CDR3 is TGTGCCAGCAGCCCCCCCTCCCTCCCCTACGAGCAGTACTTC.

In DNA, the CDR3 is TGCAGCGTTGCTAAGGGCCAAGTAGGAGATACGCAGTATTTT. As protein: CSVAKGQVGDTQYF. The chain has TRBV29-1 and TRBJ2-3; no reliable D call. The CDR3 extends over 14 amino acids. In germline, CDR1 is SQVTM, CDR2 ANQGSEA. V dropped 4 bases and J dropped 5 bases, with 16 bases sitting between them.

This chain connects TRBV6-1 to TRBJ2-5; 12 bases line up with TRBD2. V shed 6 bases and J 5 bases; nucleotides not matched to a gene: 10. The CDR3 totals 16 residues. Germline V gives CDR1 MNHNS, CDR2 SASEGT. CDR3 sequence reads: CASSPPRLAGVETQYF. The CDR3 DNA is TGTGCCAGCAGCCCTCCCCGACTAGCGGGAGTTGAGACCCAGTACTTC.

The chain couples TRBV7-2 to TRBJ2-5, with D maybe TRBD1 (6 bases). In germline, CDR1 is SGHTA, CDR2 FQGNSA. The CDR3 is 14 amino acids. The V gene lost 7 bases and the J gene lost 5 bases, with 17 bases spanning the gap. The CDR3 DNA reads TGTGCCAGCACCAGTGGAACAGGGACGGAGACCCAGTACTTC. It codes for CASTSGTGTETQYF.

This clonotype showed up just a few times. V and J are TRBV20-1 and TRBJ2-1; TRBD2 matches at 12 bases. The J segment lost 4 bases and the V segment lost 7 bases, leaving 11 bases of the junction unmatched. The germline CDR1 and CDR2 sequences are DFQATT and SNEGSKA (reference sequence). CDR3 length: 16 amino acids. CDR3: CSVWLAGGRAYNEQFF. CDR3 coding DNA: TGCAGTGTATGGCTAGCGGGGGGGCGGGCTTACAATGAGCAGTTCTTC.